Presented here are 14 T cell receptor beta chains from one specimen sequenced in a study of blood T cells in healthy people across ages. A J-beta primer mix and a sample-barcoded 5' primer were used in a second PCR of roughly 7 to 12 cycles. TCRdb reprocessed the 5' RACE reads via MiXCR and lists one record per CDR3 protein. The repertoire consists of hundreds of thousands of distinct CDR3 sequences, with more than 25% occurring once and the leading ten covering 3%. This sample was shared with a second study, whose subject was T cells of mothers and their children.

The sequenced material came from blood. All receptors derive from a boy aged 10-17 years in good health.

This clonotype turned up a few times. This sequence joins TRBV15 and TRBJ2-3; either TRBD1 or TRBD2 may fit D (6 bases each). CDR1 is LNHNV and CDR2 is YYDKDF in the germline V gene (reference sequence). The V end was cut by 6 bases, the J end by 2 bases, with 15 bases between. The CDR3 totals 15 residues. CDR3 DNA: TGTGCCACCAGGGACACCGGGGGCTACACAGATACGCAGTATTTT. Protein product: CATRDTGGYTDTQYF.

This chain uses TRBV9 with TRBJ2-5, with D tentatively TRBD1 or TRBD2 (5 bases each). The J call may be faulty, since TRBJ2-1 better matches the DNA end. This CDR3 contains 14 residues. Germline V gene data show CDR1 as SGDLS and CDR2 as YYNGEE. CDR3 residues: CASSATGTAREQFF. The CDR3 region has the DNA TGTGCCAGCAGCGCGACCGGGACGGCAAGGGAGCAGTTCTTC.

This clonotype was observed a handful of times. V usage is TRBV30 and J usage is TRBJ1-1; D is perhaps TRBD1 (5 bases). Trimming took 3 bases from V and 4 from J, leaving 9 bases between them. The CDR3 runs to 12 residues. Germline-derived CDR1 and CDR2 are GTSNPN and SVGIG (reference sequence). The DNA of the CDR3 is TGTGCCTGGAGCCTCCAGGGCACTGAAGCTTTCTTT. Residues: CAWSLQGTEAFF.

The chain combines TRBV29-1 with TRBJ2-5; a weak D match, TRBD1 (5 bases). Trimming removed 4 bases from V and 7 bases from J, with 22 bases in between. Germline V gene data show CDR1 as SQVTM and CDR2 as ANQGSEA. The length of the CDR3 is 15 residues. CDR3 DNA: TGCAGCGTTGCTGGGGCAAATTCTTTGGGTGGGACCCAGTACTTC. Its translation: CSVAGANSLGGTQYF.

This clonotype was recorded a few times. The V gene is TRBV7-9, the J gene TRBJ1-6; D gene ambiguous. Looked up from germline, CDR1 is SEHNR and CDR2 is FQNEAQ (reference sequence). The V gene lost 1 base and the J gene lost 7 bases, with 17 bases spanning the gap. The CDR3 is 17 residues long. CDR3 residues: CASSLVISGSGNSPLHF. For the CDR3, the DNA is TGTGCCAGCAGCTTAGTCATAAGTGGGTCCGGGAATTCACCCCTCCACTTT.

This clonotype was counted only a few times. The J gene is TRBJ2-5, the V gene TRBV2; the D gene could be TRBD1 or TRBD2 (6 bases each). The CDR3 spans 13 residues. V was pared by 8 bases and J by 5 bases, with 15 bases between. Germline CDR1 SNHLY, CDR2 FYNNEI. CDR3 sequence: CASVRGPGETQYF. CDR3 bases: TGTGCCAGCGTCCGGGGGCCTGGGGAGACCCAGTACTTC.

This clonotype was recorded a few times. This chain links TRBV20-1 with TRBJ2-4, with 10 bases aligning to TRBD2. J gave up 0 bases and V 3 bases, and 5 bases lay outside the gene matches. Germline lookup yields CDR1 DFQATT and CDR2 SNEGSKA (reference sequence). This CDR3 contains 16 residues. The CDR3 coding sequence is TGCAGTGCTAGTCCTAGCGGGGGCGTAGCCAAAAACATTCAGTACTTC. It is translated as CSASPSGGVAKNIQYF.

The chain has TRBV5-1 and TRBJ2-5, with D uncertain. Trimming shortened V by 2 bases and J by 0 bases, and 5 bases separated the two germline ends. Germline V gives CDR1 SGHRS, CDR2 YFSETQ. This CDR3 is 13 amino acids long. The CDR3 DNA is TGCGCCAGCAGCTTCCAGGACCAAGAGACCCAGTACTTC. Encoded protein: CASSFQDQETQYF.

The CDR3 coding sequence is TGCAGTGCCGGGGTGGGGGCGGTCTACGAGCAGTACTTC. It specifies CSAGVGAVYEQYF. J is TRBJ2-5 and V is TRBV20-1; D perhaps matches TRBD1 (6 bases). TRBJ2-7 explains the end of the DNA better; the J call may be wrong. CDR3 size: 13 residues. CDR1 and CDR2 from the germline V gene are DFQATT and SNEGSKA (reference sequence).

Only a few counts were recorded for this clonotype. V is TRBV2 and J is TRBJ2-5, with 8 bases fitting TRBD1. The CDR3 spans 13 residues. The V gene end was trimmed by 4 bases and the J gene end by 9 bases; junction bases not matched to a gene: 7. Germline V CDR1 and CDR2: SNHLY, FYNNEI. The CDR3 here is CASSGGQAGAQYF. Here the CDR3 DNA reads TGTGCCAGCAGTGGGGGACAGGCCGGGGCCCAGTACTTC.

This chain uses TRBV20-1 with TRBJ1-2; 7 nucleotides match TRBD1. After removal of 4 bases from V and 3 bases from J, the junction contained 2 bases not matched to a gene. The CDR3 contains 12 residues. The germline V gene encodes CDR1 DFQATT and CDR2 SNEGSKA (reference sequence). The CDR3 spells CSATGTDYGYTF. The CDR3, as DNA: TGCAGTGCTACCGGGACAGACTATGGCTACACCTTC.

In the case of this clonotype: Relative to the germline gene, one junction end is altered; a read error may explain this. CDR3 protein: CASSLDSYQNYGYTF. DNA for the CDR3: TGTGCCAGCAGCTTAGACAGCTATCAAAACTATGGCTACACCTTC. V gene TRBV12-3 or TRBV12-4 combines with J gene TRBJ1-2, with D tentatively TRBD1 (5 bases). This CDR3 has 15 amino acids.

The rearrangement uses TRBV20-1 and TRBJ2-7; TRBD1 matches 8 bases. CDR3 size: 14 residues. CDR1 and CDR2 (germline): DFQATT, SNEGSKA (reference sequence). J gave up 4 bases and V 1 base, and 6 bases lay outside the gene matches. The CDR3 region is CSARASDREYEQYF. The CDR3 bases are TGCAGTGCTAGAGCTTCGGACAGGGAGTACGAGCAGTACTTC.

This clonotype was picked up a small number of times. The chain links TRBV18 to TRBJ2-6; 7 nucleotides align to TRBD1. CDR3 length equals 19 residues. Looked up from germline, CDR1 is KGHSH and CDR2 is LQKENI. V lost 3 bases to trimming and J lost 0 bases; unmatched junction nucleotides: 11. The CDR3 nucleotides are TGTGCCAGCTCACCCATGACAGGGCGACTTTCCTCTGGGGCCAACGTCCTGACTTTC. Translated: CASSPMTGRLSSGANVLTF.